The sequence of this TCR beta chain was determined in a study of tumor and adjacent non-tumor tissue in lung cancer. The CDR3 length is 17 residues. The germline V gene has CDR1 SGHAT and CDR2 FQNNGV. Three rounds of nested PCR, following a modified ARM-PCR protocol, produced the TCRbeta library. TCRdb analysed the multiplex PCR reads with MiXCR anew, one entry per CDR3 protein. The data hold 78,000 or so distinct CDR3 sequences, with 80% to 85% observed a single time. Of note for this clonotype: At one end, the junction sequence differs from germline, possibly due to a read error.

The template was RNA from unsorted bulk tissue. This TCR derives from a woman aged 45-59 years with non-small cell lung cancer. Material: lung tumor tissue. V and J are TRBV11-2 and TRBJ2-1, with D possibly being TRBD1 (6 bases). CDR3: CASAPEGRGSSYNQQFF. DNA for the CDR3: TGTGCCAGCGCCCCAGAGGGCAGGGGAAGCTCCTACAATCAGCAGTTCTTC. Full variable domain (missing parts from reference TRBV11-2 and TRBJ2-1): EAGVAQSPRYKIIEKRQSVAFWCNPISGHATLYWYQQILGQGPKLLIQFQNNGVVDDSQLPKDRFSAERLKGVDSTLKIQPAKLEDSAVYLCASAPEGRGSSYNQQFFGPGTRLTVL.